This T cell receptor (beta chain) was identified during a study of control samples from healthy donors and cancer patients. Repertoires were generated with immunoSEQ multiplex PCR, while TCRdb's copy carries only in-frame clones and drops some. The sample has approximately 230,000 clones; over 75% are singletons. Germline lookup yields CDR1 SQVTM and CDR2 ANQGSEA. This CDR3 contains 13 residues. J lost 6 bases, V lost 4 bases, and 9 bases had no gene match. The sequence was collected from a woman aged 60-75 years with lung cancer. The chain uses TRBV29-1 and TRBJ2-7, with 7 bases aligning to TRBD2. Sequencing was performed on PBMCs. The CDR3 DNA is TGCAGCGTTGGCGAGACAGCGGGGAGCGAGCAGTACTTC. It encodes CSVGETAGSEQYF.